This T cell receptor (beta chain) is drawn from a study of blood T cells in healthy people across ages. This CDR3 region has 12 residues. V gave up 8 bases and J gave up 0 bases, with 8 bases separating them. Germline CDR1 reads MNHNY; CDR2 reads SVGAGI (reference sequence). This clonotype was counted a single time. The antigen is not known. Findings and limits, study-wide: The long-lived group displayed more naive CD4+ cells, plus higher diversity, than the aged donors did.

Then a second PCR, running about 6 to 12 cycles, was carried out with a sample-barcoded 5' primer and a J-beta primer mix. TCRdb ran MiXCR on the 5' RACE reads and lists one entry per CDR3 protein. Of around 500,000 distinct CDR3 sequences listed, about 28% are singletons. The same sample was also studied in work on T cells of mothers and their children. From that report: Over 8 million TCR beta CDR3 reads were obtained from each mother, and about 3 million from each child.

The receptor's source is a boy between 2 and 10 years old in good health. The rearrangement uses TRBV6-6 and TRBJ2-7, with D perhaps matching TRBD1 or TRBD2 (5 bases each). Sequencing was done on a sample of blood. The CDR3 DNA reads as TGTGCCAGCGGGACGAGCTCCTACGAGCAGTACTTC. The encoded protein is CASGTSSYEQYF.